The 28 T cell receptor beta chains below were found in one sample sequenced in a study of shared clonotypes between healthy human individuals. Profiling relied on immunoSEQ multiplex PCR, and the TCRdb table lists in-frame clones only, not all of them. The table has fewer than 3 million clones, around 90% seen once; the top ten hold roughly 0.34%. Input material: naive CD4+ T cells from PBMCs. Subset defined: CD45RA+ positively selected. Source of these receptors: a young man in good health. Some clones in this sample may be carry-over from other donors' samples.

The rearrangement links TRBV19 to TRBJ1-5, with 11 bases that match TRBD1. V was pared by 4 bases and J by 4 bases, with 15 bases of the junction left unmatched. The germline V gene has CDR1 LNHDA and CDR2 SQIVND (reference sequence). CDR3 length: 19 amino acids. CDR3 region: CASSTLGQGARGTNQPQHF. In DNA, the CDR3 is TGTGCCAGTAGTACCCTTGGACAGGGGGCGCGAGGGACTAATCAGCCCCAGCATTTT.

The rearrangement uses TRBV30 and TRBJ1-1, with 10 bases identical to TRBD1. Trimming removed 0 bases from V and 5 bases from J; junction bases left unmatched: 15. Germline V lookup: CDR1 GTSNPN, CDR2 SVGIG (reference sequence). The CDR3 is 18 residues long. Here the CDR3 DNA reads TGTGCCTGGAGTGTAAGGGGCGACAGGGGGCTGGTAAGGACTGAAGCTTTCTTT. Translating gives CAWSVRGDRGLVRTEAFF.

The DNA of the CDR3 is TGCGCCAGCAGCCAACCCCGGACAGGGGATCTCTACGAGCAGTACTTC. Protein sequence: CASSQPRTGDLYEQYF. The chain employs TRBV4-1 and TRBJ2-7, with 9 bases aligning to TRBD1. Germline loops: CDR1 MGHRA, CDR2 YSYEKL. The CDR3 is made up of 16 amino acids. V shed 2 bases and J 3 bases; nucleotides not matched to a gene: 8.

The V call is TRBV30, the J call TRBJ1-2, with D maybe TRBD1 (5 bases). The germline CDR1 and CDR2 sequences are GTSNPN and SVGIG (reference sequence). The CDR3 has 13 amino acids. V lost 3 bases and J 8 bases, leaving 16 bases between the germline ends. The DNA for the CDR3 is TGTGCCTGGAGCCCGGGGGAATGGAGCGGCTACACCTTC. This translates into CAWSPGEWSGYTF.

The chain joins TRBV19 to TRBJ1-5; possible D gene TRBD1, 5 bases. There are 16 residues in the CDR3. Per the germline V gene, CDR1 is LNHDA and CDR2 is SQIVND (reference sequence). V dropped 6 bases and J dropped 1 base, with 16 bases sitting between them. The CDR3 protein is CASRYRDVESNQPQHF. As DNA, the CDR3 is TGTGCCAGTAGATATCGGGACGTAGAAAGCAATCAGCCCCAGCATTTT.

The chain carries TRBV6-5 and TRBJ2-3; the D is unclear. Germline-derived CDR1 and CDR2 are MNHEY and SVGAGI. CDR3 length: 12 amino acids. Trimming shortened V by 7 bases and J by 4 bases, and 9 bases separated the two germline ends. The CDR3 region is CASTKVADTQYF. The CDR3 DNA follows: TGTGCCAGCACCAAAGTGGCAGATACGCAGTATTTT.

This clone was observed once. This chain connects TRBV28 to TRBJ2-3; D not resolved. The CDR3 covers 14 residues. V dropped 5 bases and J dropped 1 base, with 10 bases sitting between them. Per germline, CDR1 MDHEN and CDR2 SYDVKM. The CDR3 loop reads CASSARAGTDTQYF. For the CDR3, the DNA is TGTGCCAGCAGTGCCCGCGCCGGCACAGATACGCAGTATTTT.

Comments on this clone: This sample includes further DNA sequences coding for the same CDR3. The CDR3 bases are TGCGCCAGCAGCCTGGGACAAAGCAATCAGCCCCAGCATTTT. This codes for CASSLGQSNQPQHF. The J gene is TRBJ1-5, the V gene TRBV5-1, with D possibly matching TRBD1 (6 bases). Deletions cut 4 bases from V and 1 base from J, with 9 bases between. This CDR3 is 14 amino acids long. Germline loops: CDR1 SGHRS, CDR2 YFSETQ.

J is TRBJ1-5 and V is TRBV7-2; a possible D gene is TRBD1 (6 bases). V dropped 3 bases and J dropped 0 bases, with 9 bases sitting between them. The CDR3 contains 15 residues. The germline CDR1 and CDR2 sequences are SGHTA and FQGNSA. Written as DNA, the CDR3 is TGTGCCAGCAGCTTGGGACAATATAGCAATCAGCCCCAGCATTTT. It specifies CASSLGQYSNQPQHF.

The gene calls are TRBV15 and TRBJ2-7; D ambiguous. This CDR3 has 13 amino acids. The V gene's germline CDR1 is LNHNV and CDR2 YYDKDF (reference sequence). Trimming took off 0 bases at V and 4 bases at J, with 7 bases between the two ends. CDR3 sequence reads: CATSRDLNYEQYF. The CDR3 region has the DNA TGTGCCACCAGCAGAGATCTGAATTACGAGCAGTACTTC.

Remarks on this clone: This same CDR3 is encoded by further DNA sequences in the sample. The V and J genes are TRBV19 and TRBJ2-7; 11 positions agree with TRBD1. V dropped 2 bases and J dropped 3; count of bases not matched to a gene: 3. Germline V gene data show CDR1 as LNHDA and CDR2 as SQIVND (reference sequence). The CDR3 spans 15 residues. The CDR3 nucleotides are TGTGCCAGTAGTATATCCGGGACAGGGGGCTACGAGCAGTACTTC. It encodes CASSISGTGGYEQYF.

For this clone: This CDR3 is also generated by other DNA sequences in the sample. The V call is TRBV7-9, the J call TRBJ1-5, with 9 positions matching TRBD1. J lost 7 bases, V lost 5 bases, and 6 bases had no gene match. Germline assignment: CDR1 SEHNR and CDR2 FQNEAQ (reference sequence). The CDR3 totals 14 residues. CDR3 protein: CASSPGTGNQPQHF. CDR3 nucleotides: TGTGCCAGCAGCCCCGGGACAGGGAACCAGCCCCAGCATTTT.

This clone showed up just once. The V call is TRBV28, the J call TRBJ2-2; TRBD1 is a possible D gene (6 bases). The CDR3 is made up of 14 amino acids. The ends were cut back, 6 bases at V and 6 bases at J, with 14 bases in the middle. Germline loops: CDR1 MDHEN, CDR2 SYDVKM. CDR3 amino acids: CASRAYGGAGELFF. DNA for the CDR3: TGTGCCAGCAGAGCGTATGGGGGCGCCGGGGAGCTGTTTTTT. Together with reference TRBV28 and TRBJ2-2, the CDR3 gives the full variable domain: DVKVTQSSRYLVKRTGEKVFLECVQDMDHENMFWYRQDPGLGLRLIYFSYDVKMKEKGDIPEGYSVSREKKERFSLILESASTNQTSMYLCASRAYGGAGELFFGEGSRLTVL.

CDR3 coding DNA: TGTGCCAGCAGACAGGCTTTTAATGGCTACACCTTC. As protein: CASRQAFNGYTF. This chain uses TRBV6-5 with TRBJ1-2; a weak D match, TRBD1 (5 bases). This CDR3 spans 12 amino acids. V lost 6 bases, J lost 6 bases, and 11 bases lay in between. Germline loops: CDR1 MNHEY, CDR2 SVGAGI.

Comments on this clone: This same CDR3 is encoded by further DNA sequences in the sample. V usage is TRBV11-2 and J usage is TRBJ2-1; D not resolved. This CDR3 comprises 13 residues. Looked up from germline, CDR1 is SGHAT and CDR2 is FQNNGV. Between the trimmed V and J ends, which lost 1 base and 2 bases, there was a span of 3 bases. For the CDR3, the DNA is TGTGCCAGCAGCTTAGGACCCTACAATGAGCAGTTCTTC. Translated: CASSLGPYNEQFF.

The chain recombines TRBV29-1 with TRBJ1-2; 9 bases map to TRBD1. CDR3 size: 13 residues. Looked up from germline, CDR1 is SQVTM and CDR2 is ANQGSEA. Trimming cost V 6 bases and J 8 bases; bases outside gene matches: 10. CDR3 sequence (DNA): TGCAGCGTGGAGGCCGGGACAGGGTTCGGCTACACCTTC. As protein: CSVEAGTGFGYTF.

The rearrangement uses TRBV7-3 and TRBJ2-1, with 10 bases aligning to TRBD2. The length of the CDR3 is 15 residues. V shed 4 bases and J 4 bases; nucleotides not matched to a gene: 4. Germline V lookup: CDR1 SGHTA, CDR2 FQGTGA. CDR3 sequence reads: CASSSHSGRYNEQFF. The CDR3 DNA is TGTGCCAGCAGCTCTCATAGCGGGAGGTACAATGAGCAGTTCTTC.

In its sample, this clone was seen once. The V gene is TRBV7-2, the J gene TRBJ1-2; no firm D call. V was clipped by 1 base and J by 6 bases, with 15 bases between them. This CDR3 region has 15 residues. Germline V lookup: CDR1 SGHTA, CDR2 FQGNSA. The CDR3 is CASSLVPAFGDGYTF. In DNA, the CDR3 is TGTGCCAGCAGCTTAGTTCCGGCGTTCGGGGATGGCTACACCTTC. Supplemented by reference TRBV7-2 and TRBJ1-2, the full variable domain reads GAGVSQSPSNKVTEKGKDVELRCDPISGHTALYWYRQSLGQGLEFLIYFQGNSAPDKSGLPSDRFSAERTGGSVSTLTIQRTQQEDSAVYLCASSLVPAFGDGYTFGSGTRLTVV.

V gene TRBV28 combines with J gene TRBJ2-7; TRBD1 agrees at 7 bases. The CDR3 extends over 14 amino acids. From germline, CDR1 is MDHEN and CDR2 SYDVKM. V lost 6 bases to trimming and J lost 2 bases; unmatched junction nucleotides: 7. In DNA form, the CDR3 reads TGTGCCAGCAGCATGGGGACAGCTACCTACGAGCAGTACTTC. Protein: CASSMGTATYEQYF.

The gene calls are TRBV29-1 and TRBJ1-4; D remains ambiguous. This CDR3 has 13 residues. The germline V gene encodes CDR1 SQVTM and CDR2 ANQGSEA. The ends were cut back, 7 bases at V and 3 bases at J, with 12 bases in the middle. The CDR3 spells CSAEGNPNEKLFF. The CDR3 DNA reads TGCAGCGCCGAGGGTAATCCTAATGAAAAACTGTTTTTT.

This rearrangement joins TRBV18 to TRBJ1-1; D is uncertain. The V gene lost 6 bases and the J gene lost 0 bases, with 8 bases spanning the gap. Germline-derived CDR1 and CDR2 are KGHSH and LQKENI. CDR3 size: 13 residues. As DNA, the CDR3 is TGTGCCAGCTCTGGAGAAATGAACACTGAAGCTTTCTTT. Amino acid sequence: CASSGEMNTEAFF.

This chain links TRBV5-1 with TRBJ2-3; D gene unclear. The CDR3 contains 17 residues. The germline V and J ends were trimmed by 1 base and 0 bases, with 15 bases remaining between them. Germline lookup yields CDR1 SGHRS and CDR2 YFSETQ. The CDR3 sequence: CASSLIVGRPSTDTQYF. CDR3 DNA sequence: TGCGCCAGCAGCTTGATTGTAGGCCGACCCAGCACAGATACGCAGTATTTT.

V is TRBV7-9 and J is TRBJ1-5; 10 bases match TRBD1. V was pared by 5 bases and J by 5 bases, with 12 bases of the junction left unmatched. Germline CDR1 and CDR2: SEHNR and FQNEAQ (reference sequence). There are 17 residues in the CDR3. DNA for the CDR3: TGTGCCAGCAGCCCGACAGGGGGCCTATGGAAGGATCAGCCCCAGCATTTT. Protein product: CASSPTGGLWKDQPQHF.

V and J are TRBV7-3 and TRBJ2-2, with 8 bases aligning to TRBD2. The V gene end was trimmed by 0 bases and the J gene end by 4 bases; junction bases not matched to a gene: 4. Germline V gives CDR1 SGHTA, CDR2 FQGTGA. The CDR3 has 16 residues. The CDR3 coding sequence is TGTGCCAGCAGCTTAACCGGCGGGGGGTCCACCGGGGAGCTGTTTTTT. Translated: CASSLTGGGSTGELFF.

This clone showed up just once. This chain joins TRBV13 and TRBJ1-2; D remains unclear. Between the trimmed V and J ends, which lost 1 base and 7 bases, there was a span of 16 bases. The CDR3 contains 15 residues. The germline V gene encodes CDR1 PRHDT and CDR2 FYEKMQ (reference sequence). The CDR3 sequence is CASSLAAGVAGGYTF. Written as DNA, the CDR3 is TGTGCCAGCAGCTTAGCGGCGGGAGTCGCTGGTGGCTACACCTTC.

In the case of this clone: Other DNA sequences in the sample encode the same CDR3. The chain employs TRBV11-2 and TRBJ1-1, with D tentatively TRBD1 (5 bases). CDR3 length: 13 amino acids. The germline V gene encodes CDR1 SGHAT and CDR2 FQNNGV. V lost 4 bases and J 1 base, leaving 7 bases between the germline ends. The CDR3 here is CASSSQGNTEAFF. In DNA, the CDR3 is TGTGCCAGCAGCTCTCAGGGGAACACTGAAGCTTTCTTT.

This chain links TRBV7-7 with TRBJ2-7, with 7 bases aligning to TRBD2. J lost 6 bases, V lost 5 bases, and 7 bases had no gene match. Germline V lookup: CDR1 SSHAT, CDR2 FNYEAQ (reference sequence). CDR3 length equals 13 residues. This chain's CDR3 is CASSADPGGEQYF. As DNA, the CDR3 is TGTGCCAGCAGCGCCGATCCGGGGGGCGAGCAGTACTTC.

The CDR3: CASSLLGPRYGYTF. The CDR3 region has the DNA TGCGCCAGCAGCTTGCTTGGACCGAGATATGGCTACACCTTC. The chain recombines TRBV5-1 with TRBJ1-2; D unclear. V shed 1 base and J shed 5 bases, with 12 bases lying between them. CDR3 length: 14 residues. Germline assignment: CDR1 SGHRS and CDR2 YFSETQ.